This T cell receptor beta chain emerged from a study of T cells in Graves' hyperthyroidism and ophthalmopathy. Study-level points and caveats: Blood also carried most thyroid clonotypes expanded above 0.001. Separation of ophthalmopathy from stable hyperthyroidism was achieved by a 13 V-J model.

About this clonotype itself: Its antigen is unidentified.

No ophthalmopathy progression within 18 months constituted stable Graves' hyperthyroidism. Every diagnosis used clinical symptoms, serum thyroxine and TRAb, thyroid ultrasound and orbital computed tomography. RNA transcripts served as the template for amplifying TCR beta CDR3 regions. TCR CDR3 underwent first-round RT-PCR with the HTBI primer set. TCRdb processed the multiplex PCR reads anew with MiXCR; each CDR3 protein has one entry. The sample lists 700,000 to 950,000 distinct CDR3 sequences, just over 35% occurring once. V lost 5 bases and J 0 bases, leaving 13 bases between the germline ends. This CDR3 has 16 amino acids. The germline gives CDR1 SGHTA, CDR2 FQGNSA.

Source material: blood. The rearrangement uses TRBV7-2 and TRBJ1-4; weak D call: TRBD1 (5 bases). This TCR was recovered from a woman between 40 and 50 years old with Graves' hyperthyroidism. CDR3 sequence reads: CASSDHRTATNEKLFF. CDR3 DNA sequence: TGTGCCAGCAGCGATCACAGGACTGCAACTAATGAAAAACTGTTTTTT.